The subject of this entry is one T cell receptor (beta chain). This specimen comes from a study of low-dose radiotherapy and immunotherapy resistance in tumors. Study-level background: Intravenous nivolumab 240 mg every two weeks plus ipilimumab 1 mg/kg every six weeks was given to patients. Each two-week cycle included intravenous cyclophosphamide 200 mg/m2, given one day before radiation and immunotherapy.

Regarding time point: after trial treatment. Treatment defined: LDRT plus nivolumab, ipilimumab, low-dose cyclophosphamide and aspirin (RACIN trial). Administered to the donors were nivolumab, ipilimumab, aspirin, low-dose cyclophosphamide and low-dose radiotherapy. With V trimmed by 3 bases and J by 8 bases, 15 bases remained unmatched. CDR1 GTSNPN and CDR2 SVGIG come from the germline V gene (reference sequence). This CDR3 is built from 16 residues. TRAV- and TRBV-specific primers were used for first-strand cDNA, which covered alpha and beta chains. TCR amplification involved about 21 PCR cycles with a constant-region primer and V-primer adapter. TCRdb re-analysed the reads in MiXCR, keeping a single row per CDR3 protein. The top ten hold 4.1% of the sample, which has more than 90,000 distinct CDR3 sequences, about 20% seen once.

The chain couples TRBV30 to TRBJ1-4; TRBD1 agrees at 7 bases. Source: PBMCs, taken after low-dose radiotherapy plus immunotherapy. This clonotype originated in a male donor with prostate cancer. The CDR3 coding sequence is TGTGCCTGGAGGAACAAACAGGGGCGACGCGTCGAAAAACTGTTTTTT. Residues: CAWRNKQGRRVEKLFF.